This TCR beta chain was found in a study of T cell responses to AZD1222 COVID-19 vaccine (dated by TCRdb to the early 2020s). Describing the broader study: AZD1222 recipients with second doses at about 4 weeks or about 12 weeks were pooled, because spike-specific TCR depth and breadth did not differ between schedules. A total of 233 trial participants underwent TCR sequencing, of whom roughly 210 had received two doses of AZD1222 and about 26 had received two doses of the MenACWY control vaccine. Trial participants were enrolled by age into subgroups of 18-55, 56-69 and 70-plus years, and around 150, 28 and 57 TCR-sequenced participants, respectively, were included in these subgroups.

What the work shows at the level of the full study, not this receptor alone: A significant rise in spike-specific TCR breadth and depth was observed after two AZD1222 doses relative to day 0 and relative to MenACWY recipients. Conclusions about previously exposed vaccinees are limited, since just a handful of AZD1222 recipients were seropositive for SARS-CoV-2 at baseline. The 56-69-year group was small, and its depth increase did not reach significance, likely because of low power. Vaccine-associated CD4 TCRs spanned the whole spike protein, with dominant responses in regions 160-218 and 743-854. Reportedly, close to half of the unique spike-specific TCRs recognized epitopes lying outside the regions that are mutated in the B.1.351 and B.1.1.7 variants. Participants were mostly white British, with more females than males. The authors suggested clonal diversity may have been underestimated. No day 14 peak-response samples were available, so repertoires were characterized only after the peak T cell response.

Trimming removed 3 bases from V and 7 bases from J, leaving 7 bases between the germline ends. The CDR3 numbers 12 residues from cysteine through phenylalanine. This entry keeps only the CDR3 DNA: 36 bases, framed from base 1. Looking up the germline V gene (reference sequence) yields CDR1 LGHDT and CDR2 YNNKEL. A note on this clone: Its antigen remains unidentified. Base qualities are not recorded, but no much larger clone differs from it by a single base.

Interpreted using the paper, the time point label stands for: baseline before first vaccination. Samples from vaccinated people were obtained from the UK trials COV001 and COV002, which included a single-blind randomized controlled phase 2/3 trial of AZD1222 (ChAdOx1 nCoV-19) in healthy adults. Trial participant PBMC samples were collected at day 0 and day 28 after the second dose for TCRbeta chain sequencing. The CDR3 regions of human TCRbeta chains were analyzed by immunosequencing. Under the source paper's analysis protocol: TCRs in the repertoires were matched against a reference library of SARS-CoV-2-specific TCRs that had been generated with the MIRA antigen-specificity platform. Breadth was defined as the fraction of unique TCRs that were SARS-CoV-2-associated, and depth was defined as the fraction of total T cells that were SARS-CoV-2-associated. Each spike-specific TCR was assigned to its reactive spike region and to a CD4 or CD8 class using the MIRA data. Log10-transformed breadth and depth values were compared by one-way ANOVA with Sidak's multiple comparisons tests. Not all clones reach the TCRdb copy of this immuneACCESS table, which keeps in-frame sequences only. Checked studies attribute under half of the gap to unresolved V genes and leave the rest unexplained. The DNA was the basis for D and trimming; V, J and clone size are from that table. The sample yields tens of thousands of clones; roughly 90% were counted once. The leading ten clones occupy 4.2% of the sample.

The sample consisted of peripheral blood, taken on day 0 of AZD1222 vaccination. The rearranged segments are TRBV3-1 (or the pseudogene TRBV3-2) and TRBJ1-5; perhaps TRBD1 is the D gene, with 5 bases matching. The clonotype originates from an adult in good health. The bases read TGTGCCAGCAGCCACCAGGGACAGCCCCAGCATTTT. This gives the protein CASSHQGQPQHF.